This TCR beta chain was captured by sequencing in a study of blood T cell repertoires in COVID-19. Cohort allocation depended upon clinical history that participants reported. The CDR3 runs 18 residues. V lost 1 base to trimming and J lost 0 bases, with 17 bases between them. CDR1 is SGHTS and CDR2 is YDEGEE in the germline V gene. In its sample, this clone was seen once. Clones were read by immunoSEQ multiplex PCR, and TCRdb kept only the in-frame ones, dropping some. Among about 280,000 clones, about 88% were seen once, and the ten largest hold approximately 2%. Specimen: PBMCs or T cells enriched from blood (not recorded which). This sequence originates from a woman aged 55 to 70 in a cohort exposed to, infected with or recovered from COVID-19 (not recorded which). J is TRBJ1-5 and V is TRBV5-8; maybe TRBD1 (6 bases). In DNA form, the CDR3 reads TGTGCCAGCAGCTTGAGGTCCACAGGGTTGTATAGCAATCAGCCCCAGCATTTT. Protein: CASSLRSTGLYSNQPQHF.